This entry lists 31 T cell receptor beta chains sequenced from one sample in a study of cytomegalovirus exposure and HLA in healthy donors. Amplification used 60 Vbeta primers and 13 Jbeta primers. Only in-frame clones appear in the TCRdb table, and some are missing; sequencing was by immunoSEQ multiplex PCR. This sample has some 150,000 clones, with about 80% found just once. Sequenced: PBMCs. The receptor source for this set is a woman aged 50 to 60 in good health and CMV-seronegative.

The rearrangement links TRBV18 to TRBJ1-3, with D uncertain. Germline CDR1 KGHSH, CDR2 LQKENI. Trimming pared 4 bases from V and 4 bases from J, leaving 20 bases between. This CDR3 region has 17 residues. The CDR3 DNA sequence: TGTGCCAGCTCACTCGGGAGAGGATTAAGAAGGGGAAACACCATATATTTT. Its protein product is CASSLGRGLRRGNTIYF.

This clone has a single count. V is TRBV7-9 and J is TRBJ1-3; D is undetermined. CDR3 size: 16 residues. V lost 2 bases and J 0 bases, leaving 11 bases between the germline ends. CDR1 and CDR2 from the germline V gene are SEHNR and FQNEAQ (reference sequence). The DNA for the CDR3 is TGTGCCAGCAGCTTAATTGGGCAGAGCTCTGGAAACACCATATATTTT. It encodes CASSLIGQSSGNTIYF.

J is TRBJ2-1 and V is TRBV29-1; possibly TRBD1 for D (6 bases). V was cut by 2 bases and J by 5 bases, with 7 bases left in between. The length of the CDR3 is 12 residues. Germline lookup yields CDR1 SQVTM and CDR2 ANQGSEA. In nucleotides, the CDR3 is TGCAGCGTTGAACGGACAGACAATGAGCAGTTCTTC. Translating it yields CSVERTDNEQFF.

The chain joins TRBV5-6 to TRBJ1-2; no reliable D call. The germline V and J ends were trimmed by 4 bases and 2 bases, with 12 bases remaining between them. Germline V gene sequence: CDR1 SGHDT, CDR2 YYEEEE. The CDR3 contains 14 residues. The CDR3 nucleotides are TGTGCCAGCAGCGGCACCCGAACAAACTATGGCTACACCTTC. Protein sequence: CASSGTRTNYGYTF.

V and J are TRBV13 and TRBJ2-5, with 8 bases identical to TRBD1. The CDR3 is 15 amino acids. CDR1 and CDR2 (germline): PRHDT, FYEKMQ (reference sequence). J lost 5 bases, V lost 4 bases, and 9 bases had no gene match. In nucleotides, the CDR3 is TGTGCCAGCAGCTACTTTGGACAGGGTGACGAGACCCAGTACTTC. The encoded protein is CASSYFGQGDETQYF. Full variable domain (missing parts from reference TRBV13 and TRBJ2-5): AAGVIQSPRHLIKEKRETATLKCYPIPRHDTVYWYQQGPGQDPQFLISFYEKMQSDKGSIPDRFSAQQFSDYHSELNMSSLELGDSALYFCASSYFGQGDETQYFGPGTRLLVL.

The genes are TRBV27 and TRBJ2-3; possible D gene TRBD2, 5 bases. The V gene lost 8 bases and the J gene lost 2 bases, with 11 bases spanning the gap. CDR1 is MNHEY, CDR2 SMNVEV, per germline (reference sequence). The CDR3 spans 13 residues. This chain's CDR3 is CASSGRATDTQYF. CDR3 nucleotides: TGTGCCAGCTCGGGGAGAGCCACAGATACGCAGTATTTT.

The chain is built from TRBV19 and TRBJ2-2; 8 bases match TRBD1. Germline CDR1 reads LNHDA; CDR2 reads SQIVND (reference sequence). This CDR3 is 16 amino acids long. After removal of 8 bases from V and 1 base from J, the junction contained 9 bases not matched to a gene. The CDR3 loop reads CASRSGTGKNTGELFF. The CDR3 DNA follows: TGTGCCAGTCGCTCCGGGACAGGAAAGAACACCGGGGAGCTGTTTTTT.

The chain recombines TRBV28 with TRBJ2-7; no definite D call. The CDR3 length is 13 residues. The germline CDR1 and CDR2 sequences are MDHEN and SYDVKM. V gave up 5 bases and J gave up 2 bases, with 10 bases separating them. In DNA, the CDR3 is TGTGCCAGCAGTCTATCACAAACCTACGAGCAGTACTTC. It is translated as CASSLSQTYEQYF.

The CDR3 protein is CASTSRLAGTSTDTQYF. CDR3 DNA sequence: TGCGCCAGCACCTCCCGACTAGCGGGAACTAGCACAGATACGCAGTATTTT. The chain couples TRBV5-1 to TRBJ2-3; 11 bases fit TRBD2. This CDR3 region has 17 residues. J lost 0 bases, V lost 6 bases, and 9 bases had no gene match. The germline CDR1 and CDR2 sequences are SGHRS and YFSETQ.

This clone has more than one count but fewer than ten. In DNA form, the CDR3 reads TGTGCCAGCAGCCAGGGGAGGGGCTGGGACGAGCAGTACTTC. As protein: CASSQGRGWDEQYF. J is TRBJ2-7 and V is TRBV7-9; tentative D call: TRBD2 (7 bases). With 5 bases removed from V and 5 bases from J, the gap between germline ends came to 16 bases. This CDR3 comprises 14 residues. The germline CDR1 and CDR2 sequences are SEHNR and FQNEAQ (reference sequence).

V and J are TRBV5-6 and TRBJ2-5; D is possibly TRBD2 (6 bases). The CDR3 runs 13 residues. The V gene lost 4 bases and the J gene lost 1 base, with 8 bases spanning the gap. The germline V gene encodes CDR1 SGHDT and CDR2 YYEEEE. CDR3 coding DNA: TGTGCCAGCAGCCTGACTAGCCAAGAGACCCAGTACTTC. Translation gives CASSLTSQETQYF. The whole variable domain, remainder taken from reference TRBV5-6 and TRBJ2-5, is DAGVTQSPTHLIKTRGQQVTLRCSPKSGHDTVSWYQQALGQGPQFIFQYYEEEERQRGNFPDRFSGHQFPNYSSELNVNALLLGDSALYLCASSLTSQETQYFGPGTRLLVL.

This clone appeared a few times. The chain couples TRBV18 to TRBJ2-1, with TRBD2 matching over 8 bases. The germline gives CDR1 KGHSH, CDR2 LQKENI. The CDR3 runs to 16 residues. Losses at the gene ends were 6 bases for V and 3 bases for J; bases not matched to a gene: 10. The CDR3 is CASSPSRAGGYNEQFF. The DNA for the CDR3 is TGTGCCAGCTCCCCCTCTAGGGCGGGGGGCTACAATGAGCAGTTCTTC.

This sequence joins TRBV7-9 and TRBJ2-3; weak D call: TRBD2 (5 bases). Germline loops: CDR1 SEHNR, CDR2 FQNEAQ (reference sequence). CDR3 length: 16 residues. Trimming stripped 1 base from V and 0 bases from J, with 11 bases between. This CDR3 is CASSLEVATSTDTQYF. The CDR3 nucleotides read TGTGCCAGCAGCTTAGAAGTAGCGACTAGCACAGATACGCAGTATTTT.

The chain joins TRBV5-1 to TRBJ2-3; D gene ambiguous. Germline CDR1 and CDR2: SGHRS and YFSETQ. The V end was cut by 4 bases, the J end by 4 bases, with 7 bases between. The CDR3 runs 12 residues. This CDR3 is CASSADSDTQYF. DNA for the CDR3: TGCGCCAGCAGCGCCGACTCAGATACGCAGTATTTT.

The genes are TRBV7-2 and TRBJ1-2, with 11 bases identical to TRBD1. Germline CDR1 SGHTA, CDR2 FQGNSA. J gave up 7 bases and V 8 bases, and 9 bases lay outside the gene matches. The CDR3 runs to 14 residues. CDR3 bases: TGTGCCAGCGCTGAAGGACAGGGGGCGTTTGGCTACACCTTC. It codes for CASAEGQGAFGYTF.

The chain couples TRBV5-1 to TRBJ1-3; 8 bases map to TRBD1. With 4 bases clipped from V and 4 bases from J, the junction kept 4 bases outside the gene matches. The CDR3 covers 14 residues. CDR1 is SGHRS and CDR2 is YFSETQ in the germline V gene. The CDR3 DNA reads TGCGCCAGCAGCGCGACAGGGGCCGGAAACACCATATATTTT. Protein sequence: CASSATGAGNTIYF.

This chain connects TRBV11-2 to TRBJ2-5; 9 bases agree with TRBD2. V was clipped by 4 bases and J by 5 bases; unmatched bases: 8. Looked up from germline, CDR1 is SGHAT and CDR2 is FQNNGV. This CDR3 is 15 amino acids long. CDR3 residues: CASSSGLALGETQYF. DNA of the CDR3: TGTGCCAGCAGCTCCGGACTAGCGTTAGGTGAGACCCAGTACTTC.

A remark on this clone: At one of its ends the junction is not consistent with the germline gene, which may arise from a read error. CDR3 amino acids: CASSSLPVGVDTEAFF. In DNA, the CDR3 is TGTGCTAGCAGCTCACTTCCGGTTGGAGTTGACACTGAAGCTTTCTTT. The chain combines TRBV7-7 with TRBJ1-1; D call uncertain. The CDR3 has 16 residues. The germline gives CDR1 SSHAT, CDR2 FNYEAQ (reference sequence).

This clone was recorded a few times. CDR3 nucleotides: TGTGCCAGCAGCGCAACCACAGGGGCCTACACAGATACGCAGTATTTT. Translated, it gives CASSATTGAYTDTQYF. The chain has TRBV9 and TRBJ2-3, with 7 positions matching TRBD1. V shed 3 bases and J 2 bases; nucleotides not matched to a gene: 9. Germline CDR1 SGDLS, CDR2 YYNGEE. This CDR3 has 16 residues.

This chain uses TRBV7-2 with TRBJ1-2, with D maybe TRBD1 (5 bases). V was trimmed by 5 bases and J by 6 bases, leaving 13 bases between them. The CDR3 totals 13 residues. Germline CDR1 is SGHTA and CDR2 is FQGNSA. CDR3 amino acids: CASSPEGLDGYTF. CDR3 nucleotides: TGTGCCAGCAGCCCGGAGGGGCTTGATGGCTACACCTTC.

This chain connects TRBV20-1 to TRBJ2-5; perhaps TRBD2 as D (6 bases). The length of the CDR3 is 11 residues. Looked up from germline, CDR1 is DFQATT and CDR2 is SNEGSKA (reference sequence). The V gene lost 6 bases and the J gene lost 7 bases, with 12 bases spanning the gap. In nucleotides, the CDR3 is TGCAGTGCCCCAGAGGGAGGGACCCAGTACTTC. Protein: CSAPEGGTQYF.

This chain joins TRBV28 and TRBJ2-7; TRBD1 aligns across 7 bases. CDR1 and CDR2 from the germline V gene are MDHEN and SYDVKM. After removal of 4 bases from V and 0 bases from J, the junction contained 12 bases not matched to a gene. The CDR3 runs 17 residues. For the CDR3, the DNA is TGTGCCAGCAGTTCCTACCCGACAGGGATAAGCTCCTACGAGCAGTACTTC. The encoded protein is CASSSYPTGISSYEQYF. Supplemented by reference TRBV28 and TRBJ2-7, the full variable domain reads DVKVTQSSRYLVKRTGEKVFLECVQDMDHENMFWYRQDPGLGLRLIYFSYDVKMKEKGDIPEGYSVSREKKERFSLILESASTNQTSMYLCASSSYPTGISSYEQYFGPGTRLTVT.

CDR3 sequence reads: CASSFLQAYEQYF. In DNA, the CDR3 is TGTGCCAGCAGTTTTTTACAGGCCTACGAGCAGTACTTC. The gene calls are TRBV27 and TRBJ2-7; D perhaps matches TRBD1 (5 bases). Germline V gene data show CDR1 as MNHEY and CDR2 as SMNVEV (reference sequence). Trimming pared 3 bases from V and 2 bases from J, leaving 8 bases between. The CDR3 is 13 residues long.

V is TRBV18 and J is TRBJ1-1, with D unresolved. Germline CDR1 and CDR2: KGHSH and LQKENI. Trimming removed 3 bases from V and 1 base from J, with 15 bases in between. The CDR3 is made up of 16 amino acids. The CDR3: CASSPSSFPANTEAFF. CDR3 DNA sequence: TGTGCCAGCTCACCCTCTAGTTTTCCGGCGAACACTGAAGCTTTCTTT.

The CDR3 loop reads CASSQDRGGDTGELFF. CDR3 DNA sequence: TGCGCCAGCAGCCAAGATCGAGGGGGGGACACCGGGGAGCTGTTTTTT. The chain combines TRBV4-1 with TRBJ2-2; possible D gene TRBD2, 7 bases. Per the germline V gene, CDR1 is MGHRA and CDR2 is YSYEKL. V was cut by 0 bases and J by 3 bases, with 11 bases left in between. The CDR3 runs 16 residues.

The genes are TRBV5-1 and TRBJ2-5; 7 positions match TRBD1. The CDR3 loop spans 13 amino acids. V lost 4 bases, J lost 3 bases, and 3 bases stayed unmatched. CDR1 is SGHRS, CDR2 YFSETQ, per germline. The CDR3 spells CASSLGTEETQYF. CDR3 DNA: TGCGCCAGCAGCCTCGGGACAGAAGAGACCCAGTACTTC.

This clone appeared a single time. CDR3 sequence: CASSQVGGLNTGELFF. CDR3 sequence (DNA): TGTGCCAGCAGCCAAGTAGGCGGATTGAACACCGGGGAGCTGTTTTTT. The V gene is TRBV14, the J gene TRBJ2-2; D not resolved. The length of the CDR3 is 16 residues. Looked up from germline, CDR1 is SGHDN and CDR2 is FVKESK. V was cut by 1 base and J by 1 base, with 10 bases left in between.

This clone has a handful of counts. This chain joins TRBV18 and TRBJ1-1, with D possibly TRBD1 on 6 matching bases. The germline CDR1 and CDR2 sequences are KGHSH and LQKENI. This CDR3 has 14 residues. V gave up 3 bases and J gave up 2 bases, with 10 bases separating them. The CDR3 DNA sequence: TGTGCCAGCTCACCTCAGGGGTTCAACACTGAAGCTTTCTTT. This sequence encodes CASSPQGFNTEAFF.

The chain links TRBV6-6 to TRBJ1-5; possibly TRBD1 for D (6 bases). In germline, CDR1 is MNHNY, CDR2 SVGAGI (reference sequence). CDR3 length: 14 amino acids. Deletions cut 2 bases from V and 7 bases from J, with 12 bases between. CDR3 loop: CASSYGRGGQPQHF. CDR3 nucleotide sequence: TGTGCCAGCAGTTACGGCAGGGGAGGGCAGCCCCAGCATTTT.

This clone was recorded only once. One end of the junction is discordant with germline, which a read error may explain. The rearrangement links TRBV13 to TRBJ1-2; 10 bases align to TRBD1. There are 14 residues in the CDR3. From germline, CDR1 is PRHDT and CDR2 FYEKMQ (reference sequence). As DNA, the CDR3 is TGTGCCAGCAGCCTCACCGGGACAGGGGACGACTACGACTTC. Its protein is CASSLTGTGDDYDF.

The V and J genes are TRBV9 and TRBJ2-5, with TRBD2 matching over 11 bases. The J segment lost 4 bases and the V segment lost 4 bases, leaving 6 bases of the junction unmatched. This CDR3 has 15 residues. CDR1 is SGDLS and CDR2 is YYNGEE in the germline V gene. CDR3 nucleotide sequence: TGTGCCAGCAGCCAGGGGACTAGCGGACCAGAGACCCAGTACTTC. Residues: CASSQGTSGPETQYF.